Listed below are T cell receptor beta chains from one sample, sequenced in a study of blood T cell repertoires in COVID-19. Sequenced by immunoSEQ multiplex PCR; TCRdb stores in-frame clones only, minus some. The table records just over 70,000 clones, 80% of them present only once. The sample comprised peripheral blood. The receptor source for this set is a man between 65 and 85 years old who had recovered from COVID-19. Each CDR3 is given with its conserved first and last residue. Clone size, where shown, is once, few, many, or a class for clones that have expanded.

CDR3 protein,V gene,clone size
CASSLISSYNEQFF,TRBV7-9,-
CASSRKGAYHLGTQYF,TRBV19,-
CASSTGTNTQYF,TRBV5-4,-
CASSASGSLTDTQYF,TRBV7-2,-
CASSPSGANVLTF,TRBV28,-
CASSEGLAGGSTKQETQYF,TRBV9,few
CASSPGQLYGYTF,TRBV5-5,-
CASSLQGTGFNEAFF,TRBV5-1,-
CASSTQHLGETQYF,TRBV7-9,-
CASSPPLGQGETDGYTF,TRBV18,-
CASSFRGVGEAFF,TRBV11-3,-
CSVRDREETQYF,TRBV29-1,few
CASNPGRDTVNYGYTF,TRBV19,-
CASSPPGQNNYGYTF,TRBV7-9,-
CASSEGLAGYRDTQYF,TRBV5-1,-
CASSSSGGAYEQFF,TRBV6-2/TRBV6-3,-
CASSQQGDTEAFF,TRBV9,-
CASSLDTGGEKLFF,TRBV7-9,-
CASSQNGPSSSYEQYF,TRBV5-1,-
CASSLNRDQPQHF,TRBV19,-
CASSIMGRIGGELFF,TRBV19,once
CASSPPGQAYGYTF,TRBV3-1/TRBV3-2,-
CASSLLQGYEQYF,TRBV27,-
CAISRDRGNTEAFF,TRBV10-3,-
CASSFSGGNEQYF,TRBV28,medium-sized
CASTPDRSTDTQYF,TRBV7-9,-
CASKSGGIDTQYF,TRBV7-6,-
CASSLRGRDTEAFF,TRBV11-2,many
CASSPGQALGSPLHF,TRBV6-2/TRBV6-3,-
CASSLLLGGSPLHF,TRBV5-5,-
CASSDRGYGYTF,TRBV19,-
CASSTLASTGELFF,TRBV5-1,-
CASSQQVAGLGQPQHF,TRBV4-1,-
CASRQVNEKLFF,TRBV6-6,-
CATSTRDRGRNGELFF,TRBV15,-
CASSYLDRDNGYTF,TRBV6-2/TRBV6-3,-
CASVGTIVLGELFF,TRBV19,-
CASSSRTRANTEAFF,TRBV14,-
CASSVVGAGPTDTQYF,TRBV18,-
CASTKQGSETQYF,TRBV6-6,-
CASSQAIAETQYF,TRBV3-1/TRBV3-2,-
CASRRMIGVDNEQFF,TRBV6-4,-